One sample yielded the 6 T cell receptor beta chains listed below, sequenced in a study of blood T cell repertoires in COVID-19 (dated by TCRdb to the early 2020s). Libraries were built with the immunoSEQ multiplex PCR assay. Here the immuneACCESS table is served through TCRdb, limited to in-frame sequences with V and J called. Missing clones are a known gap in these copies; in checked studies unresolved V genes cover under half, and the rest lacks a known reason. Across this sample there are around 300,000 clones, with about nine tenths seen only once. The ten largest clones represent 1.5% to 2% of the sample. Sequenced sample: PBMCs or T cells enriched from blood (not recorded which). All receptors come from a woman aged 55-69 years who had recovered from COVID-19.

The chain couples TRBV3-1 (or the pseudogene TRBV3-2) to TRBJ2-2; TRBD2 matches at 11 bases. With 3 bases clipped from V and 2 bases from J, the junction kept 2 bases outside the gene matches. There are 16 residues in the CDR3. The germline gives CDR1 LGHDT, CDR2 YNNKEL (reference sequence). The CDR3 reads CASSQTSGVNTGELFF. CDR3 bases: TGTGCCAGCAGCCAGACTAGCGGGGTTAACACCGGGGAGCTGTTTTTT.

The chain couples TRBV12-3 or TRBV12-4 to TRBJ1-5; D may be TRBD1 (6 bases). This CDR3 comprises 13 residues. The V end lost 0 bases, the J end lost 11 bases, and 11 bases lay between the germline ends. The CDR3 DNA is TGTGCCAGCAGTTTAGCGTCAGGGGCGACCCAGCATTTT. It yields the protein CASSLASGATQHF.

CDR3 sequence (DNA): TGCGCCAGCAGCTTGGCCGGGACAGGGGAAGGAAACACCATATATTTT. Protein: CASSLAGTGEGNTIYF. The chain couples TRBV5-1 to TRBJ1-3, with 10 positions matching TRBD1. Germline CDR1 is SGHRS and CDR2 is YFSETQ. The CDR3 covers 16 residues. V was pared by 0 bases and J by 4 bases, with 4 bases of the junction left unmatched.

The rearrangement links TRBV7-9 to TRBJ2-5, with 10 bases lining up with TRBD1. The V gene end was trimmed by 5 bases and the J gene end by 1 base; junction bases not matched to a gene: 4. Germline V lookup: CDR1 SEHNR, CDR2 FQNEAQ (reference sequence). The CDR3 is 15 amino acids. The CDR3 reads CASSPRDRGQETQYF. CDR3 coding DNA: TGTGCCAGCAGCCCCCGGGACAGGGGCCAAGAGACCCAGTACTTC.

The rearrangement uses TRBV5-1 and TRBJ1-4; 10 positions agree with TRBD1. The V gene's germline CDR1 is SGHRS and CDR2 YFSETQ. Losses at the gene ends were 8 bases for V and 6 bases for J; bases not matched to a gene: 7. This CDR3 is built from 14 residues. CDR3 nucleotide sequence: TGCGCCAGTCATACCGGGACAGGGGATGAAAAACTGTTTTTT. Protein sequence: CASHTGTGDEKLFF.

The J gene is TRBJ2-3, the V gene TRBV30, with D possibly being TRBD2 (7 bases). V shed 4 bases and J shed 4 bases, with 18 bases lying between them. Germline V lookup: CDR1 GTSNPN, CDR2 SVGIG (reference sequence). CDR3 length: 15 amino acids. Written as DNA, the CDR3 is TGTGCCTGGACTGCCCTCCGGGGGGCCTCAGATACGCAGTATTTT. Protein sequence: CAWTALRGASDTQYF.